The 8 T cell receptor beta chains listed next were all sequenced from one sample in a study of glioma-infiltrating T cells. The iRepertoire nested amplicon-rescue multiplex PCR amplified TCR alpha and beta CDR3s from RNA. A single record per CDR3 protein comes from TCRdb applying MiXCR to the multiplex PCR reads. The sample contains about 140,000 distinct CDR3 sequences, about two fifths of which appear only once. Sequenced: glioma tissue, nonneoplastic brain tissue, or PBMCs (not recorded which). The receptors come from a human donor with low-grade glioma or glioblastoma, undergoing nonglioma brain surgery, or in good health (not recorded which).

This clonotype turned up a few times. The rearrangement links TRBV6-1 to TRBJ1-2; 8 bases agree with TRBD1. V gave up 6 bases and J gave up 7 bases; unmatched junction bases: 13. CDR3 length equals 15 residues. CDR1 is MNHNS and CDR2 is SASEGT in the germline V gene. DNA of the CDR3: TGTGCCAGCAGCGGAGCCGGGCAGGGGGCGGGTGGCTACACCTTC. Protein: CASSGAGQGAGGYTF.

This clonotype has ten or more counts. The gene calls are TRBV20-1 and TRBJ2-1; D uncertain. This CDR3 region has 11 residues. Per germline, CDR1 DFQATT and CDR2 SNEGSKA (reference sequence). V was shortened by 5 bases and J by 7 bases, with 9 bases between the two germline ends. CDR3 residues: CSAPTVNEQFF. CDR3 bases: TGCAGTGCTCCGACCGTGAATGAGCAGTTCTTC.

In DNA form, the CDR3 reads TGTGCCAGCAGGGATCATACCTATGATGGCTACACCTTC. Translation: CASRDHTYDGYTF. The rearrangement joins TRBV6-1 to TRBJ1-2; D gene unclear. This CDR3 region has 13 residues. Trimming took off 6 bases at V and 6 bases at J, with 14 bases between the two ends. The germline CDR1 and CDR2 sequences are MNHNS and SASEGT.

V and J are TRBV5-1 and TRBJ2-3, with 7 nucleotides matching TRBD1. Germline CDR1 reads SGHRS; CDR2 reads YFSETQ. The CDR3 is 14 amino acids. V gave up 4 bases and J gave up 9 bases; unmatched junction bases: 11. For the CDR3, the DNA is TGCGCCAGCAGCCCCGGGACAGCGGTGCGAACGCAGTATTTT. Translated, it gives CASSPGTAVRTQYF. The whole variable domain, filled in from reference TRBV5-1 and TRBJ2-3, reads KAGVTQTPRYLIKTRGQQVTLSCSPISGHRSVSWYQQTPGQGLQFLFEYFSETQRNKGNFPGRFSGRQFSNSRSEMNVSTLELGDSALYLCASSPGTAVRTQYFGPGTRLTVL.

The rearrangement joins TRBV15 to TRBJ1-1; D is ambiguous. The V and J ends lost 1 base and 4 bases respectively, with 7 bases between them. Per the germline V gene, CDR1 is LNHNV and CDR2 is YYDKDF (reference sequence). This CDR3 spans 13 amino acids. The CDR3 reads CATSRVEGTEAFF. In nucleotides, the CDR3 is TGTGCCACCAGCAGAGTAGAAGGCACTGAAGCTTTCTTT.

The chain carries TRBV4-2 and TRBJ1-1; D possibly corresponds to TRBD1 (5 bases). With 1 base removed from V and 5 bases from J, the gap between germline ends came to 14 bases. This CDR3 is 15 amino acids long. In germline, CDR1 is LGHNA, CDR2 YNFKEQ. CDR3 sequence reads: CASSQGPQGKTEAFF. CDR3 sequence (DNA): TGTGCCAGCAGCCAAGGTCCCCAGGGAAAAACTGAAGCTTTCTTT.

This clonotype was observed a few times. This chain uses TRBV27 with TRBJ2-3; D possibly corresponds to TRBD1 (5 bases). This CDR3 contains 14 residues. Germline CDR1 reads MNHEY; CDR2 reads SMNVEV (reference sequence). The V end lost 2 bases, the J end lost 4 bases, and 10 bases lay between the germline ends. The CDR3 coding sequence is TGTGCCAGCAGTTTACACCTAGGGGCAGATACGCAGTATTTT. Its translation: CASSLHLGADTQYF.

This clonotype was seen more than once but under ten times. V gene TRBV19 combines with J gene TRBJ2-1; D not resolved. This CDR3 is built from 10 residues. Germline-derived CDR1 and CDR2 are LNHDA and SQIVND (reference sequence). V was cut by 7 bases and J by 5 bases, with 3 bases left in between. In DNA form, the CDR3 reads TGTGCCAGTAATAACAATGAGCAGTTCTTC. Its translation: CASNNNEQFF. Together with reference TRBV19 and TRBJ2-1, the CDR3 gives the full variable domain: DGGITQSPKYLFRKEGQNVTLSCEQNLNHDAMYWYRQDPGQGLRLIYYSQIVNDFQKGDIAEGYSVSREKKESFPLTVTSAQKNPTAFYLCASNNNEQFFGPGTRLTVL.